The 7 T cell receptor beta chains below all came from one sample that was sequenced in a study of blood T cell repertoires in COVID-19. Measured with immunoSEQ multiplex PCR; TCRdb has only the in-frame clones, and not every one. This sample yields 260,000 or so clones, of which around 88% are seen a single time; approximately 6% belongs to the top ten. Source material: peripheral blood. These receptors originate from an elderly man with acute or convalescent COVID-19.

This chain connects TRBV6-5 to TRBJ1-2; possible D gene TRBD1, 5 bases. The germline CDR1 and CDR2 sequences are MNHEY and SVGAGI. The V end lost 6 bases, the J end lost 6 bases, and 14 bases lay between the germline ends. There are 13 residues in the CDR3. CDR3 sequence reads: CASRRREGDGYTF. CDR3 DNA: TGTGCCAGCAGACGCAGGGAAGGAGATGGCTACACCTTC.

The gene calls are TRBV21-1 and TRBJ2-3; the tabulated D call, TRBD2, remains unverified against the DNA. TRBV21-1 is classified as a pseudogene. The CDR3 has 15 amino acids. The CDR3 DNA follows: TGTGCCAGCAGTCCGACTGATCCAACTGCAGATACGCAGTATTTT. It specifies CASSPTDPTADTQYF.

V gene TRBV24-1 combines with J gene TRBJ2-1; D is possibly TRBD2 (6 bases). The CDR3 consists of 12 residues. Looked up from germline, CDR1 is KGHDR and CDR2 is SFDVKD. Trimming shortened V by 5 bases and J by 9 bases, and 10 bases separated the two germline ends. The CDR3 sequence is CATSGGVGEQFF. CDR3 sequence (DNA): TGTGCCACCAGTGGCGGGGTTGGTGAGCAGTTCTTC.

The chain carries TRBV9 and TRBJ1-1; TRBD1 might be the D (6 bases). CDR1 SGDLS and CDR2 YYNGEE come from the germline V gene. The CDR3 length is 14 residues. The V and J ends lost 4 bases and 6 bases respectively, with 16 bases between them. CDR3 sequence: CASSPVGGRAEAFF. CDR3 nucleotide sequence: TGTGCCAGCAGCCCGGTAGGGGGACGGGCTGAAGCTTTCTTT.

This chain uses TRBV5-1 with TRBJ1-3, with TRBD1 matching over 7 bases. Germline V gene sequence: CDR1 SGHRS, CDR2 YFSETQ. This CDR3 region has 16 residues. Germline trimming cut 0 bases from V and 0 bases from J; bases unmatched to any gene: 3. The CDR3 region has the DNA TGCGCCAGCAGCTTGGGACAGGGATTCTCTGGAAACACCATATATTTT. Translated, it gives CASSLGQGFSGNTIYF.

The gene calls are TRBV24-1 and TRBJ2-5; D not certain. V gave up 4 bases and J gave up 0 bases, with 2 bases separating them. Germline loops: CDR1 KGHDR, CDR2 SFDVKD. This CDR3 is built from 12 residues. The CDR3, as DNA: TGTGCCACCAGTGACTACCAAGAGACCCAGTACTTC. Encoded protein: CATSDYQETQYF.

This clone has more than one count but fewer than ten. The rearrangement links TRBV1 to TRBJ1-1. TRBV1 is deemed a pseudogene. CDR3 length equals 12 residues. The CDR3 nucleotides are TGCACCAGCAGCAACGGCGCGGATGAAGCTTTCTTT. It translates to CTSSNGADEAFF.